This passage covers 6 T cell receptor beta chains from one sample sequenced in a study of monozygotic twins with inflammatory bowel disease. One entry per CDR3 protein, without DNA, is what TCRdb gives after re-calling the 5' RACE reads. The listing records fewer than 400,000 distinct CDR3 sequences. Sequences were obtained from blood. The source of these receptors is a human donor with ulcerative colitis or Crohn's disease, or a healthy co-twin of an affected twin (not recorded which).

The chain joins TRBV7-2 to TRBJ2-1; TCRdb calls TRBD2, which cannot be checked without DNA. In germline, CDR1 is SGHTA, CDR2 FQGNSA. This CDR3 region has 15 residues. CDR3 region: CASSLDRRAYNEQFF.

The genes are TRBV20-1 and TRBJ2-7; TCRdb lists TRBD1, though no DNA is available to test this call. Germline V gene lookup returns CDR1 DFQATT and CDR2 SNEGSKA (reference sequence). This CDR3 has 15 residues. Here the CDR3 reads CSARDLGGETYEQYF.

This sequence joins TRBV29-1 and TRBJ2-1; absent DNA, TCRdb's TRBD1 call cannot be checked. CDR1 and CDR2 from the germline V gene are SQVTM and ANQGSEA. The CDR3 runs 15 residues. The CDR3 is CSVGRAPSSYNEQFF.

The chain joins TRBV3-1 to TRBJ1-6; the D call from TCRdb, TRBD1, cannot be confirmed without DNA. The CDR3 contains 15 residues. Germline V CDR1 and CDR2: LGHDT, YNNKEL (reference sequence). CDR3 region: CASSQDLGTNSPLHF.

This chain uses TRBV7-9 with TRBJ2-1; TCRdb picks TRBD1, but there is no DNA to check that call. The CDR3 length is 16 residues. Germline CDR1 and CDR2: SEHNR and FQNEAQ (reference sequence). This CDR3 reads CASSLGDRSGHNEQFF.

The gene calls are TRBV7-3 and TRBJ1-1. Germline V gives CDR1 SGHTA, CDR2 FQGTGA. The length of the CDR3 is 13 residues. CDR3 protein: CVSSLTGGTEAFF.